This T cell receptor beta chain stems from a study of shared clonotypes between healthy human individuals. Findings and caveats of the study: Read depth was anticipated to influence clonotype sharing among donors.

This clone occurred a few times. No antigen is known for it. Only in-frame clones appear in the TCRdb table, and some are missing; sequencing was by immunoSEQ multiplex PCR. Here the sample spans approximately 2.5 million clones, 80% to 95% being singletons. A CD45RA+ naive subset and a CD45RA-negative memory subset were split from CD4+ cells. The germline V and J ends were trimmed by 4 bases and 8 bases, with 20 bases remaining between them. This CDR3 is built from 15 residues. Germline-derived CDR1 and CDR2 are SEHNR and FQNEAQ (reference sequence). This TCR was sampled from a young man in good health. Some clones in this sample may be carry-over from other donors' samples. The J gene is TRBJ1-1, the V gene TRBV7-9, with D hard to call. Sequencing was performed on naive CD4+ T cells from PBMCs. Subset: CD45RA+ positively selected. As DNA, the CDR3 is TGTGCCAGCAGCTCCACCCGCGTTAGGTTTGCCGAAGCTTTCTTT. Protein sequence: CASSSTRVRFAEAFF.